This T cell receptor beta chain emerged from a study of CD4 T cells in relation to SARS-CoV-2 and coronaviruses. The CDR3 has 16 amino acids. Germline values: CDR1 SGHTA, CDR2 FQGNSA. V lost 1 base and J 5 bases, leaving 17 bases between the germline ends. Data came from immunoSEQ multiplex PCR; TCRdb stores just in-frame clones and leaves some out. The sample lists about 38,000 clones, 70% to 90% occurring once. Sequenced sample: memory CD4+ T cells from PBMCs. This receptor was identified in an adult with COVID-19. V and J are TRBV7-2 and TRBJ1-2, with D possibly being TRBD1 (5 bases). CDR3 sequence: CASSLEGTGIWYGYTF. For the CDR3, the DNA is TGTGCCAGCAGCTTAGAGGGGACGGGTATCTGGTATGGCTACACCTTC. Supplemented by reference TRBV7-2 and TRBJ1-2, the full variable domain reads GAGVSQSPSNKVTEKGKDVELRCDPISGHTALYWYRQSLGQGLEFLIYFQGNSAPDKSGLPSDRFSAERTGGSVSTLTIQRTQQEDSAVYLCASSLEGTGIWYGYTFGSGTRLTVV.